The present T cell receptor beta chain was sequenced within a study of control samples from healthy donors and cancer patients. Sequencing used immunoSEQ multiplex PCR; TCRdb keeps in-frame clones, though not all of them. The top ten clones hold 2% to 2.5% of a sample with around 110,000 clones, approximately 90% of them seen once. This clone came up once. The CDR3 consists of 14 residues. Germline CDR1 is SNHLY and CDR2 is FYNNEI. The V gene lost 8 bases and the J gene lost 4 bases, with 17 bases spanning the gap. Sequencing was carried out using blood. The TCR originated in a woman in her seventies in good health. The V and J genes are TRBV2 and TRBJ1-1; no reliable D call. CDR3 loop: CASEPGRGSTEAFF. DNA for the CDR3: TGTGCCAGCGAACCAGGACGGGGTTCCACTGAAGCTTTCTTT.